This passage covers 20 T cell receptor beta chains from one sample sequenced in a study of OX40 agonist ivuxolimab in advanced cancers. TCRdb keeps only in-frame clones here, not all; method: immunoSEQ multiplex PCR. The sample yields approximately 10,000 clones, 60% to 85% seen once. This sample comprised CD4+ or CD8+ T cells sorted from blood, obtained in a trial of the OX40 agonist ivuxolimab. These receptors all stem from an adult with an advanced solid tumor such as melanoma, head and neck, liver or kidney cancer.

This clone occurred a few times. The gene calls are TRBV6-4 and TRBJ2-5; D is perhaps TRBD1 (6 bases). The CDR3 runs 13 residues. V was clipped by 8 bases and J by 2 bases, with 12 bases between them. From germline, CDR1 is MRHNA and CDR2 SNTAGT. CDR3 nucleotide sequence: TGTGCCAGCCGTCACAGGGAACAAGAGACCCAGTACTTC. The encoded protein is CASRHREQETQYF.

This clone occurred once. The chain couples TRBV30 to TRBJ1-6; TRBD1 matches at 7 bases. The CDR3 has 19 amino acids. With V trimmed by 0 bases and J by 10 bases, 21 bases remained unmatched. The germline CDR1 and CDR2 sequences are GTSNPN and SVGIG (reference sequence). Here the CDR3 reads CAWSVPPRGGSSVYSPLHF. CDR3 DNA sequence: TGTGCCTGGAGTGTACCCCCCAGGGGGGGCTCCTCAGTGTACTCACCCCTCCACTTT.

The gene calls are TRBV30 and TRBJ2-1, with D tentatively TRBD1 (5 bases). This CDR3 comprises 16 residues. The germline V and J ends were trimmed by 1 base and 4 bases, with 17 bases remaining between them. Germline V gene lookup returns CDR1 GTSNPN and CDR2 SVGIG (reference sequence). The CDR3 loop is CAWSEGPLELYNEQFF. The CDR3 DNA follows: TGTGCCTGGAGTGAGGGGCCGCTCGAGCTTTACAATGAGCAGTTCTTC.

This clone was seen once. This chain links TRBV5-3 with TRBJ1-5; D remains unclear. Being an ORF, TRBV5-3 has a function that is uncertain. This CDR3 is 16 amino acids long. V was clipped by 0 bases and J by 0 bases, with 10 bases between them. CDR3 protein: CARSLGTGSSNQPQHF. DNA for the CDR3: TGTGCCAGAAGCTTGGGCACTGGGAGTAGCAATCAGCCCCAGCATTTT.

The chain links TRBV28 to TRBJ2-7, with 8 bases aligning to TRBD1. Germline V lookup: CDR1 MDHEN, CDR2 SYDVKM. The junction had 7 bases not matched to a gene; V was cut back by 6 bases and J by 6 bases. The CDR3 sequence is 13 residues long. CDR3 loop: CASSRQGIGEQYF. The CDR3 bases are TGTGCCAGCAGCCGACAGGGGATAGGCGAGCAGTACTTC.

The J gene is TRBJ1-2, the V gene TRBV6-5; 8 bases fit TRBD1. V was pared by 1 base and J by 7 bases, with 5 bases of the junction left unmatched. This CDR3 is built from 14 residues. Germline V CDR1 and CDR2: MNHEY, SVGAGI. The CDR3 nucleotides are TGTGCCAGCAGTTACTACAGGGGGGAACTTGGCTACACCTTC. Translated, it gives CASSYYRGELGYTF.

The CDR3 loop reads CSVGGEGNEAFF. In DNA form, the CDR3 reads TGCAGCGTTGGGGGAGAGGGGAATGAAGCTTTCTTT. V gene TRBV29-1 combines with J gene TRBJ1-1; a weak D match, TRBD1 (5 bases). The V end was cut by 4 bases, the J end by 7 bases, with 13 bases between. The CDR3 extends over 12 amino acids. Germline V CDR1 and CDR2: SQVTM, ANQGSEA.

This clone was recorded only once. The chain employs TRBV4-3 and TRBJ2-3, with D perhaps TRBD1 (5 bases). The CDR3 length is 15 residues. The germline gives CDR1 LGHNA, CDR2 YSLEER. V dropped 1 base and J dropped 7 bases, with 15 bases sitting between them. CDR3 amino acids: CASSQGVTGSNTQYF. CDR3 nucleotides: TGCGCCAGCAGCCAAGGGGTCACAGGCTCTAATACGCAGTATTTT.

The rearrangement links TRBV2 to TRBJ2-7; D gene unclear. The CDR3 is 10 amino acids. V lost 8 bases, J lost 7 bases, and 9 bases lay in between. In germline, CDR1 is SNHLY, CDR2 FYNNEI. In DNA, the CDR3 is TGTGCCAGCTCTTCCGATGAGCAGTACTTC. Translation gives CASSSDEQYF.

This chain uses TRBV25-1 with TRBJ2-7; D call uncertain. V was pared by 3 bases and J by 2 bases, with 5 bases between. CDR3 length equals 12 residues. The V gene's germline CDR1 is MGHDK and CDR2 SYGVNS. The CDR3 DNA sequence: TGTGCCAGCAGTGATCCTCCCTACGAGCAGTACTTC. Residues: CASSDPPYEQYF.

This rearrangement joins TRBV4-3 to TRBJ1-3, with D possibly being TRBD1 (5 bases). CDR1 and CDR2 from the germline V gene are LGHNA and YSLEER. V lost 0 bases and J lost 7, with 10 bases in between. This CDR3 has 14 amino acids. As DNA, the CDR3 is TGCGCCAGCAGCCAAGACGGGGGTCGGAACACCATATATTTT. The encoded protein is CASSQDGGRNTIYF.

This chain links TRBV27 with TRBJ2-7; a possible D gene is TRBD1 (5 bases). The CDR3 has 15 amino acids. The V gene lost 1 base and the J gene lost 3 bases, with 13 bases spanning the gap. The germline V gene encodes CDR1 MNHEY and CDR2 SMNVEV (reference sequence). The CDR3 sequence: CASSLWGPRNYEQYF. CDR3 coding DNA: TGTGCCAGCAGTTTATGGGGCCCGAGGAACTACGAGCAGTACTTC.

The V and J genes are TRBV19 and TRBJ2-7; tentatively, D is TRBD1 or TRBD2 (5 bases each). CDR3 length equals 14 residues. V was clipped by 6 bases and J by 1 base, with 13 bases between them. CDR1 LNHDA and CDR2 SQIVND come from the germline V gene (reference sequence). Written as DNA, the CDR3 is TGTGCCAGTAGCGACGGGTGGGGGTCCTACGAGCAGTACTTC. This sequence encodes CASSDGWGSYEQYF.

This chain connects TRBV7-9 to TRBJ2-1; 15 positions agree with TRBD2. The CDR3 runs to 17 residues. V lost 5 bases and J lost 13; bases outside the gene matches: 15. Germline V gene lookup returns CDR1 SEHNR and CDR2 FQNEAQ (reference sequence). CDR3 protein: CASSPLPGLAGGEGQFF. CDR3 sequence (DNA): TGTGCCAGCAGCCCACTCCCGGGACTAGCGGGGGGTGAAGGTCAGTTCTTC. Based on the CDR3 plus reference TRBV7-9 and TRBJ2-1, the full variable domain is DTGVSQNPRHKITKRGQNVTFRCDPISEHNRLYWYRQTLGQGPEFLTYFQNEAQLEKSRLLSDRFSAERPKGSFSTLEIQRTEQGDSAMYLCASSPLPGLAGGEGQFFGPGTRLTVL.

This clone is judged medium-sized. The rearrangement links TRBV5-1 to TRBJ1-5; D ambiguous. The germline V gene encodes CDR1 SGHRS and CDR2 YFSETQ. The V gene lost 4 bases and the J gene lost 1 base, with 9 bases spanning the gap. The CDR3 sequence is 14 residues long. The chain's CDR3 is CASSVGGSNQPQHF. The CDR3, as DNA: TGCGCCAGCAGCGTGGGAGGAAGCAATCAGCCCCAGCATTTT.

The V gene is TRBV28, the J gene TRBJ2-5; tentatively, D is TRBD1 (6 bases). The DNA end is a closer match to TRBJ2-7, so the J assignment may be wrong. CDR3 length: 16 residues. Per the germline V gene, CDR1 is MDHEN and CDR2 is SYDVKM. In DNA form, the CDR3 reads TGTGCCAGCAGTTCTGACACAGAACAGGGACCCTACGAGCAGTACTTC. Amino acid sequence: CASSSDTEQGPYEQYF.

This chain uses TRBV19 with TRBJ2-1; TRBD2 aligns across 11 bases. After removal of 9 bases from V and 6 bases from J, the junction contained 4 bases not matched to a gene. CDR3 length equals 13 residues. Germline loops: CDR1 LNHDA, CDR2 SQIVND (reference sequence). The CDR3 sequence: CASGTSGFNEQFF. The CDR3 DNA reads as TGTGCCAGCGGGACTAGCGGCTTCAATGAGCAGTTCTTC.

This clone ranks as large. The rearrangement uses TRBV4-2 and TRBJ2-5; 9 bases match TRBD2. Germline V gene data show CDR1 as LGHNA and CDR2 as YNFKEQ. Losses at the gene ends were 4 bases for V and 6 bases for J; bases not matched to a gene: 6. This CDR3 has 14 amino acids. The CDR3: CASSLLSSGKTQYF. DNA of the CDR3: TGTGCCAGCAGCCTCCTTTCTAGCGGGAAGACCCAGTACTTC.

For the CDR3, the DNA is TGCGCCAGCAGCCTAGTCCCGTTTCCATCCCATGGCTACACCTTC. Translating it yields CASSLVPFPSHGYTF. The V and J genes are TRBV4-1 and TRBJ1-2; D uncertain. Trimming pared 4 bases from V and 6 bases from J, leaving 18 bases between. The CDR3 contains 15 residues. Germline V gene sequence: CDR1 MGHRA, CDR2 YSYEKL.

The rearrangement links TRBV29-1 to TRBJ1-2; D is possibly TRBD1 (5 bases). The CDR3 has 14 residues. CDR1 and CDR2 (germline): SQVTM, ANQGSEA. The V end was cut by 0 bases, the J end by 2 bases, with 10 bases between. CDR3 bases: TGCAGCGTTGAAGAGACGGGGCGGAACTATGGCTACACCTTC. As protein: CSVEETGRNYGYTF.